This entry features one T cell receptor (beta chain) sequence. Its matching antigen is unknown. The sample's time point: after dendritic cell vaccination, including at tumor progression/relapse. All glioblastoma patients lacked an isocitrate dehydrogenase mutation. Blood PBMC samples: pre-vaccination, two weeks post third vaccination, and at tumor progression. CDR3 length: 14 residues. The germline V gene encodes CDR1 LNHDA and CDR2 SQIVND (reference sequence). The germline V and J ends were trimmed by 0 bases and 4 bases, with 9 bases remaining between them. The assay was immunoSEQ multiplex PCR, and TCRdb's table has in-frame clones only and misses some. The sample includes more than 95,000 clones, 65% to 85% seen only once; the top ten take 4.5% to 5.5%. This sample was taken from a study of glioma-infiltrating T cells after dendritic cell vaccination. Study-level findings and limits: Complete blood and tumor specimen sets were limited to few patients.

The sample here was blood, taken after dendritic cell vaccination. The TCR comes from a human donor with glioblastoma. This chain joins TRBV19 and TRBJ1-1; D not certain. The chain's CDR3 is CASSIDSGSTEAFF. The CDR3 DNA sequence: TGTGCCAGTAGTATAGATTCGGGGAGCACTGAAGCTTTCTTT.